The 16 T cell receptor beta chains in this list originate from one sample, sequenced in a study of CD8+CD57+ T cells in acquired aplastic anemia. The use of genomic DNA as template underpinned the TCR beta VDJ and CDR3 profiling. TCRdb processed the reads anew with MiXCR; each CDR3 protein has one entry. Counted here are 150,000 to 170,000 distinct CDR3 sequences, roughly 49% occurring once; the ten biggest clones make up over 9.5%. For sequencing, patients were chosen who had shown expansion of CD8+CD57+ cells by flow cytometry. Sequencing was carried out using sorted CD4+, CD8+, or CD8+CD57+ T cells (not recorded which) from PBMCs. The receptor source for this set is a human donor with aplastic anemia.

This clonotype was detected many times. J is TRBJ2-7 and V is TRBV7-8; tentatively, D is TRBD1 (6 bases). V lost 5 bases and J lost 4, with 15 bases in between. This CDR3 is 14 amino acids long. Germline V gene sequence: CDR1 SGHVS, CDR2 FQNEAQ. The CDR3 DNA sequence: TGTGCCAGCAGCCACGGGACACAACTTTACGAGCAGTACTTC. Its translation: CASSHGTQLYEQYF.

This clonotype showed up many times. The rearrangement uses TRBV5-1 and TRBJ2-1; 9 positions agree with TRBD1. V was pared by 5 bases and J by 2 bases, with 8 bases of the junction left unmatched. CDR1 and CDR2 (germline): SGHRS, YFSETQ. This CDR3 has 16 residues. The CDR3 loop reads CASSVHGTGTYNEQFF. CDR3 DNA: TGCGCCAGCAGTGTCCACGGGACAGGGACCTACAATGAGCAGTTCTTC.

This clonotype was seen ten or more times. The chain has TRBV7-9 and TRBJ1-2, with D uncertain. Trimming took off 1 base at V and 4 bases at J, with 10 bases between the two ends. Germline V lookup: CDR1 SEHNR, CDR2 FQNEAQ (reference sequence). This CDR3 is 14 amino acids long. CDR3 sequence (DNA): TGTGCCAGCAGCTTAGGTGTTCTTAGCTATGGCTACACCTTC. This encodes CASSLGVLSYGYTF.

The chain employs TRBV2 and TRBJ2-7; perhaps TRBD1 as D (6 bases). Per germline, CDR1 SNHLY and CDR2 FYNNEI. The V and J ends lost 8 bases and 2 bases respectively, with 13 bases between them. This CDR3 region has 13 residues. The CDR3 sequence is CASSGRGAYEQYF. CDR3 bases: TGTGCCAGCTCGGGCAGGGGAGCCTACGAGCAGTACTTC.

This clonotype was recorded a few times. The chain employs TRBV10-3 and TRBJ2-7, with D possibly matching TRBD1 (5 bases). V lost 0 bases and J lost 1, with 10 bases in between. The CDR3 contains 15 residues. CDR1 is ENHRY and CDR2 is SYGVKD in the germline V gene. The DNA of the CDR3 is TGTGCCATCAGTGAGTCTGGGGCGAGATCCTACGAGCAGTACTTC. Its translation is CAISESGARSYEQYF.

The V call is TRBV2, the J call TRBJ2-1, with 11 positions matching TRBD2. J gave up 7 bases and V 2 bases, and 10 bases lay outside the gene matches. The germline V gene has CDR1 SNHLY and CDR2 FYNNEI. This CDR3 has 17 residues. The CDR3 DNA reads as TGTGCCAGCAGTGAAAGGGTAGCGGGGGGGCCGGGGAATGAGCAGTTCTTC. Amino acids: CASSERVAGGPGNEQFF.

This clonotype was counted many times. The V and J genes are TRBV12-3 or TRBV12-4 and TRBJ2-5, with 13 nucleotides matching TRBD2. The length of the CDR3 is 15 residues. V gave up 8 bases and J gave up 2 bases; unmatched junction bases: 5. CDR3 protein: CASSQTSGGQETQYF. The CDR3 DNA follows: TGTGCCAGCTCCCAGACTAGCGGGGGGCAAGAGACCCAGTACTTC.

The chain joins TRBV7-2 to TRBJ2-3; D unresolved. CDR3 length equals 15 residues. V lost 5 bases to trimming and J lost 0 bases, with 12 bases between them. Germline V gene data show CDR1 as SGHTA and CDR2 as FQGNSA. The CDR3 is CASSPSTGSTDTQYF. For the CDR3, the DNA is TGTGCCAGCAGCCCTTCGACTGGTAGCACAGATACGCAGTATTTT.

This clonotype was seen only once. The rearrangement uses TRBV24-1 and TRBJ2-3, with D tentatively TRBD2 (7 bases). Per germline, CDR1 KGHDR and CDR2 SFDVKD. The CDR3 contains 17 residues. Deletions cut 4 bases from V and 1 base from J, with 17 bases between. CDR3 DNA sequence: TGTGCCACCAGTGACCGGGGAGGGGGAGGCGGCACAGATACGCAGTATTTT. Translating gives CATSDRGGGGGTDTQYF.

This clonotype was detected a few times. The J gene is TRBJ1-1, the V gene TRBV7-2; TRBD1 aligns across 10 bases. V gave up 8 bases and J gave up 5 bases; unmatched junction bases: 8. This CDR3 contains 14 residues. Germline CDR1 is SGHTA and CDR2 is FQGNSA. CDR3 nucleotides: TGTGCCAGCGGAGGACAGGGGGTGAGGACTGAAGCTTTCTTT. Its translation is CASGGQGVRTEAFF. The full variable domain, rest sourced from reference TRBV7-2 and TRBJ1-1, is GAGVSQSPSNKVTEKGKDVELRCDPISGHTALYWYRQSLGQGLEFLIYFQGNSAPDKSGLPSDRFSAERTGGSVSTLTIQRTQQEDSAVYLCASGGQGVRTEAFFGQGTRLTVV.

This clonotype has a count of ten or more. This chain connects TRBV13 to TRBJ2-5; D may be TRBD1 (5 bases). Trimming took 3 bases from V and 2 from J, leaving 13 bases between them. The V gene's germline CDR1 is PRHDT and CDR2 FYEKMQ (reference sequence). CDR3 length: 15 amino acids. In nucleotides, the CDR3 is TGTGCCAGCAGCTTTAGACGCGACAGTCAAGAGACCCAGTACTTC. It codes for CASSFRRDSQETQYF.

This clonotype was counted a single time. The chain couples TRBV19 to TRBJ1-2; no firm D call. The CDR3 is 13 residues long. V was trimmed by 9 bases and J by 6 bases, leaving 17 bases between them. Germline CDR1 is LNHDA and CDR2 is SQIVND (reference sequence). CDR3 DNA sequence: TGTGCCAGCCTCTCAGCGGGTTGTGATGGCTACACCTTC. As protein: CASLSAGCDGYTF. The whole variable domain, remainder taken from reference TRBV19 and TRBJ1-2, is DGGITQSPKYLFRKEGQNVTLSCEQNLNHDAMYWYRQDPGQGLRLIYYSQIVNDFQKGDIAEGYSVSREKKESFPLTVTSAQKNPTAFYLCASLSAGCDGYTFGSGTRLTVV.

The table lists this clonotype with many counts. V usage is TRBV7-9 and J usage is TRBJ2-1; tentative D call: TRBD2 (6 bases). Trimming stripped 4 bases from V and 4 bases from J, with 20 bases between. The germline gives CDR1 SEHNR, CDR2 FQNEAQ (reference sequence). This CDR3 is 17 amino acids long. The CDR3 bases are TGTGCCAGCAGCTCACCTCTGCGGGGCAAAAAATACAATGAGCAGTTCTTC. It encodes CASSSPLRGKKYNEQFF.

Details on this clonotype: A clone one base away is much larger, so this may be a read error. The V call is TRBV27, the J call TRBJ1-6; possibly TRBD1 for D (5 bases). This CDR3 has 14 residues. Germline CDR1 reads MNHEY; CDR2 reads SMNVEV (reference sequence). The CDR3 reads CANSKDTGGSPLHF. CDR3 in DNA: TGTGCCAACAGTAAGGACACGGGGGGTTCACCCCTCCACTTT.

This clonotype showed up just a few times. The chain has TRBV2 and TRBJ2-6; D is unclear. The V gene's germline CDR1 is SNHLY and CDR2 FYNNEI. Trimming shortened V by 7 bases and J by 1 base, and 8 bases separated the two germline ends. The CDR3 is 14 residues long. The CDR3 DNA follows: TGTGCCAGCATGAAGCAATCTGGGGCCAACGTCCTGACTTTC. Amino acids: CASMKQSGANVLTF.

This chain uses TRBV6-1 with TRBJ2-5; 8 bases are shared with TRBD1. The junction had 3 bases not matched to a gene; V was cut back by 4 bases and J by 5 bases. Germline values: CDR1 MNHNS, CDR2 SASEGT. The length of the CDR3 is 13 residues. CDR3 nucleotides: TGTGCCAGCAGTGGGACAGGGCCGGAGACCCAGTACTTC. It is translated as CASSGTGPETQYF.